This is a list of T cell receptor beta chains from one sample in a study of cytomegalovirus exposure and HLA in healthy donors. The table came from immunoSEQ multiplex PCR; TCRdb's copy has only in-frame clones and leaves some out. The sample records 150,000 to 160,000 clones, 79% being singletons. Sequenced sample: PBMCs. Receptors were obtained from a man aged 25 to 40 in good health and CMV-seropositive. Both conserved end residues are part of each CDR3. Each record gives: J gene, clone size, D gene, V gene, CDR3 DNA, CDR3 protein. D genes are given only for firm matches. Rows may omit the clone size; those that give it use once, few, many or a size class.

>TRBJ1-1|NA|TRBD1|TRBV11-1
TGTGCCAGCAGCACCGGACAGGGGATGAACACTGAAGCTTTCTTT
CASSTGQGMNTEAFF
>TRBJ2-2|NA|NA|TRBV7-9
TGTGCCAGCAGCTTGCGAGCGAACACCGGGGAGCTGTTTTTT
CASSLRANTGELFF
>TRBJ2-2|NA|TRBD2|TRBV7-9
TGTGCCAGCAGCTTATTAGCGGGGACCGGGGAGCTGTTTTTT
CASSLLAGTGELFF
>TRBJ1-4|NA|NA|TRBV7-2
TGTGCCAGCAACTCCCCGGGACAACCTAATGAAAAACTGTTTTTT
CASNSPGQPNEKLFF
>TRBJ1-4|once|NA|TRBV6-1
TGTGCCAGCAGGCCGGCGGCAGCAATCAATGAAAAACTGTTTTTT
CASRPAAAINEKLFF
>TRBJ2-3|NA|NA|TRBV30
TGTGCCTCCGGACAGGGAGGGACAGATACGCAGTATTTT
CASGQGGTDTQYF
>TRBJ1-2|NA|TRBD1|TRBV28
TGTGCCAGCAATCTACAGGGGGCAAGAAGCTATGGCTACACCTTC
CASNLQGARSYGYTF
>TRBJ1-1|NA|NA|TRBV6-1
TGTGCCAGCAGTGAAGGGGGGGACACTGAAGCTTTCTTT
CASSEGGDTEAFF
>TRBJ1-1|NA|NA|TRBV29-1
TGCAGCGTTTTTTGGGCCGAAAGACGGGAAGAAGCTTTCTTT
CSVFWAERREEAFF
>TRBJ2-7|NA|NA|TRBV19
TGTGCCAGTAGTACCCAGGTGAGCGGAAACGAGCAGTACTTC
CASSTQVSGNEQYF
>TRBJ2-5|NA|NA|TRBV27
TGTGCCAGCAGGCAGGGGACGCGGGAGACCCAGTACTTC
CASRQGTRETQYF
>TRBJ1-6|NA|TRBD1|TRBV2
TGTGCCAGCAGTGTTCGACAGGGACGGGATTCACCCCTCCACTTT
CASSVRQGRDSPLHF
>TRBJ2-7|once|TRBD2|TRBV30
TGTGCCTGGACCCCAGCGGGAGACCTCTACGAGCAGTACTTC
CAWTPAGDLYEQYF
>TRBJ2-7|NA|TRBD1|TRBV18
TGTGCCAGCTCATTCGGGACAGGGGCCTACGAGCAGTACTTC
CASSFGTGAYEQYF
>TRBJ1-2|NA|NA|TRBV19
TGTGCCAGTAGTCCAGCAGGGGAACCCTATGGCTACACCTTC
CASSPAGEPYGYTF
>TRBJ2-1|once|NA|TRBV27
TGTGCCAGCAGTTTATGGGGGGGCGGCGATGAGCAGTTCTTC
CASSLWGGGDEQFF
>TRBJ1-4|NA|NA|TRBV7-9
TGTGCCAGCAGCGCCCAGGGGACAACTAATGAAAAACTGTTTTTT
CASSAQGTTNEKLFF
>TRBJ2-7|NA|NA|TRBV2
TGTGCCAGCAGTGAGTTAAACGTCCCTAGCGAGCAGTACTTC
CASSELNVPSEQYF
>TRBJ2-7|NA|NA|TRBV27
TGTGCCAGCAGTTTATCGTACGGGAGCCTGTACGAGCAGTACTTC
CASSLSYGSLYEQYF
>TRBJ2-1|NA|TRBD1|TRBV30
TGTGCCTGGAGGACAGGGACCAACAATGAGCAGTTCTTC
CAWRTGTNNEQFF
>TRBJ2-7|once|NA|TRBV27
TGTGCCAGCAGTTTACAGGGTAAACCCTACGAGCAGTACTTC
CASSLQGKPYEQYF
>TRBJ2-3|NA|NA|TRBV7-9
TGTGCCAGCAGCTTATTTTCTGATACGCAGTATTTT
CASSLFSDTQYF
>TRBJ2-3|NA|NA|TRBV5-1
TGCGCCAGCAGCTTGTTAGGTCAGGGGCGAAGGGATACGCAGTATTTT
CASSLLGQGRRDTQYF
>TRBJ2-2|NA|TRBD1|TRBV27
TGTGCCAGCAGTTCCCAGGGGGACGTCGGGGAGCTGTTTTTT
CASSSQGDVGELFF
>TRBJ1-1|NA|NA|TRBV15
TGTGCCACCAGCAGTTCGGACAGCTCGAACACTGAAGCTTTCTTT
CATSSSDSSNTEAFF
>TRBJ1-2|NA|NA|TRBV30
TGTGCCTGGAGTTTCCGGGGGGGCAGTTCTACCTATGGCTACACCTTC
CAWSFRGGSSTYGYTF
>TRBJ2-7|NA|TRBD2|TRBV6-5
TGTGCCAGCAGTTACCTCAGCGGGGGGGCAGGTGAGCAGTACTTC
CASSYLSGGAGEQYF
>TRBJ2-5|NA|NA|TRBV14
TGTGCCAGCAGCCTCCCGGGAGAGGAGACCCAGTACTTC
CASSLPGEETQYF
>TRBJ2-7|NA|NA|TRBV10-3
TGTGCCATACGGACAGATCTTTCCTACGAGCAGTACTTC
CAIRTDLSYEQYF
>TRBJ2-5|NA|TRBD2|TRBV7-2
TGTGCCAGCAGCTTAGGTTTAGCGGGGGGAGGTGCGGAGACCCAGTACTTC
CASSLGLAGGGAETQYF
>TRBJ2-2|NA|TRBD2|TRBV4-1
TGCGCCAGCAGCCAAGGGCCTATGGGGAGGGGAGGTAGGAACACCGGGGAGCTGTTTTTT
CASSQGPMGRGGRNTGELFF
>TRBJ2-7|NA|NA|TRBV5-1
TGCGCCAGCAGCAGGGACACCCAGGGGCTCGAGCAGTACTTC
CASSRDTQGLEQYF
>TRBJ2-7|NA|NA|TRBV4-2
TGTGCCAGCAGCCAAACGCCGGGGGACTTCTACGAGCAGTACTTC
CASSQTPGDFYEQYF
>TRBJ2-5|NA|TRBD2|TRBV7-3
TGTGCCTCCAGCGGGGGGCCTCAAGAGACCCAGTACTTC
CASSGGPQETQYF
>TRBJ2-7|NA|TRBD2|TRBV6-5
TGTGCCAGCAGTTGGGGGGGTTCCGGGACTTGGGGCGAGCAGTACTTC
CASSWGGSGTWGEQYF
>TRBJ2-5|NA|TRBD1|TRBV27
TGTGCCAGCAGGACAGGGATGCTAGAGACCCAGTACTTC
CASRTGMLETQYF
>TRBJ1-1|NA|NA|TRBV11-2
TGTGCCAGCAGCTTAGAACAGGGTTCTTACACTGAAGCTTTCTTT
CASSLEQGSYTEAFF
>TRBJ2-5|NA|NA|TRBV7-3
TGTGCCAGCAGCCAATGGGCCCAGGTGGAGACCCAGTACTTC
CASSQWAQVETQYF
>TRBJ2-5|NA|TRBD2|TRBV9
TGTGCCAGCAGCGGGTTTAGCGGGACACTACAAGAGACCCAGTACTTC
CASSGFSGTLQETQYF
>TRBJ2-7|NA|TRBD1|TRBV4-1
TGCGCCAGCAGCCAAGATCGGTGGACAGGGGGTTACGAGCAGTACTTC
CASSQDRWTGGYEQYF
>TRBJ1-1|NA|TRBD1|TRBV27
TGTGCCAGCAGTTATGGACAGGTCGCGAACACTGAAGCTTTCTTT
CASSYGQVANTEAFF
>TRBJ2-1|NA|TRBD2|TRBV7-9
TGTGCCAGCAGCCCCCAGCGGGAGGAATCGTACAATGAGCAGTTCTTC
CASSPQREESYNEQFF
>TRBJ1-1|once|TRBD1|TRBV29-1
TGCAGCGGAGGACAGGGAGGTGAAGCTTTCTTT
CSGGQGGEAFF
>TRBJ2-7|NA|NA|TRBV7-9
TGTGCCAGCAGCCCCGGAGGAGGCAGCTCCTACGAGCAGTACTTC
CASSPGGGSSYEQYF